A single T cell receptor beta chain is shown here with its context. Genomic DNA provided the template from which TCR beta CDR3 was amplified by two-round multiplex PCR. First-round PCR amplification was performed with primers specific to each TRBV and TRBJ gene. TCRdb re-derived calls from the multiplex PCR reads in MiXCR, one entry per CDR3 protein. The table has fewer than 20,000 distinct CDR3 sequences, 40% to 50% seen once; the top ten hold 35% to 50%. Germline lookup yields CDR1 MNHNS and CDR2 SASEGT. CDR3 length: 14 residues. V was clipped by 4 bases and J by 7 bases; unmatched bases: 8. The sample originates from a study of prognosis after radiotherapy for stage I lung cancer. Across the whole study: No patient was treated with concurrent therapy while undergoing stereotactic body radiotherapy.

This specimen was PBMCs, taken before or after stereotactic body radiation therapy (not recorded which). This chain links TRBV6-1 with TRBJ2-3; 7 bases map to TRBD2. The TCR sequence derives from a donor over 45 with non-small cell lung cancer. The CDR3 loop is CASSGPSGLNTQYF. The DNA of the CDR3 is TGTGCCAGCAGTGGACCTAGCGGTTTGAATACGCAGTATTTT.